The clone carrying this T cell receptor (beta chain) has at least ten counts. Its antigen is still unknown. How the authors handled the data: The distant-metastasis classifier for papillary thyroid cancer was built from CDR3 differences across clinicopathological groups. MiXCR reprocessed the PCR reads for TCRdb. TCRdb, not the original authors, processed these V and J calls. The sample holds approximately 82,000 clones, 12% seen once. These data originate in a study of metastatic and nonmetastatic thyroid tumors. Overall study: Repertoire data that came from the blood and tumor or nodule tissue of malignant and benign thyroid patients were compared. Study conclusions and caveats: Reported TCR beta diversity, measured in blood and tumor, was significantly higher for malignant thyroid tumors than for benign nodules.

Prior to thyroid surgery, none of the patients had received any treatment. Trimming cost V 4 bases and J 3 bases; bases outside gene matches: 9. The CDR3 runs 16 residues. Germline CDR1 is SGHRS and CDR2 is YFSETQ. The sample taken for sequencing was tumor tissue. The source of this sequence is a female donor with papillary thyroid cancer or a benign thyroid nodule (not recorded which). Some clones in this sample may be carry-over from other donors' samples. The genes are TRBV5-1 and TRBJ2-7; the match to TRBD2 covers 11 bases. DNA of the CDR3: TGCGCCAGCAGCGTTACTAGCGGGAGCTCGCACTACGAGCAGTACTTC. It is translated as CASSVTSGSSHYEQYF.